This T cell receptor beta chain was identified during a study of cytomegalovirus exposure and HLA in healthy donors. 13 Jbeta primers and 60 Vbeta primers were used for the PCR. Method: immunoSEQ multiplex PCR; TCRdb's copy keeps in-frame clones and lacks some. Of some 120,000 clones listed, approximately 80% are singletons. A word on this clone: The antigen is not known.

The CDR3 sequence is 17 residues long. V was clipped by 2 bases and J by 2 bases; unmatched bases: 10. CDR1 and CDR2 from the germline V gene are MDHEN and SYDVKM. Notes on the study in general: Judged likely to be a sequencing artifact was a cluster of highly shared sequence variants. TCR beta sequences reportedly predicted most subjects' HLA-A and HLA-B alleles accurately.

Sequenced input: PBMCs. The source is a man in his forties or fifties in good health and CMV-seronegative. The chain joins TRBV28 to TRBJ1-1; 8 nucleotides match TRBD1. The CDR3 DNA sequence: TGTGCCAGCAGTTTAAGAGGACAGGGCCAGTATAACACTGAAGCTTTCTTT. As protein: CASSLRGQGQYNTEAFF.